The entry below gives a single TCR beta chain sequence along with its context. The antigen remains undetermined. Researchers built TCR beta libraries using quantitative 5'-RACE with molecular barcodes. TCRdb processed the 5' RACE reads anew with MiXCR; each CDR3 protein has one entry. Among fewer than 500,000 distinct CDR3 sequences listed, around 20% were seen once. The data originate from a study of CD8 T cells in ankylosing spondylitis. Study observations and caveats: Made up of eight highly homologous variants, a TCR beta motif appeared characteristic of ankylosing spondylitis blood. Those disease-linked clones were CD8+; they were also relatively rare in peripheral blood. Disease-associated clones were reportedly significantly overrepresented in matched ankylosing spondylitis synovial fluid.

The CDR3 extends over 14 amino acids. The V gene lost 4 bases and the J gene lost 9 bases, with 16 bases spanning the gap. Per the germline V gene, CDR1 is SGHNT and CDR2 is YENEEA. The rearrangement uses TRBV11-3 and TRBJ2-1, with D possibly TRBD1 on 9 matching bases. The source material was blood, either unsorted or a sorted T cell fraction (not recorded which). This receptor was obtained from a male donor with ankylosing spondylitis. CDR3 nucleotide sequence: TGTGCCAGCAGCTCAGCGGGGGACAGGGCTGAGCAGTTCTTC. This codes for CASSSAGDRAEQFF.